This TCR beta chain comes out of a study of blood T cell repertoires in COVID-19. Study-level information: Italy, Spain and the United States were the sources of the convalescent and acute COVID-19 samples. Sample material is recorded as cDNA or gDNA derived from T cells, B-cell-depleted T cells, or PBMCs.

This clone was counted many times. Using immunoSEQ multiplex PCR, the repertoire was profiled, and TCRdb retains in-frame clones only, with some absent. The profile covers roughly 170,000 clones, with less than 85% appearing a single time and more than 5.5% taken by the ten largest. Losses at the gene ends were 4 bases for V and 2 bases for J; bases not matched to a gene: 4. The length of the CDR3 is 15 residues. CDR1 SGHVS and CDR2 FNYEAQ come from the germline V gene. The chain joins TRBV7-6 to TRBJ2-3; 9 bases are shared with TRBD2. This sequence originates from a human donor in a cohort sampled during active COVID-19. Sequencing was carried out using peripheral blood. The chain's CDR3 is CASSSKRGVTDTQYF. The CDR3 nucleotides read TGTGCCAGCAGCTCAAAGCGGGGGGTCACAGATACGCAGTATTTT.